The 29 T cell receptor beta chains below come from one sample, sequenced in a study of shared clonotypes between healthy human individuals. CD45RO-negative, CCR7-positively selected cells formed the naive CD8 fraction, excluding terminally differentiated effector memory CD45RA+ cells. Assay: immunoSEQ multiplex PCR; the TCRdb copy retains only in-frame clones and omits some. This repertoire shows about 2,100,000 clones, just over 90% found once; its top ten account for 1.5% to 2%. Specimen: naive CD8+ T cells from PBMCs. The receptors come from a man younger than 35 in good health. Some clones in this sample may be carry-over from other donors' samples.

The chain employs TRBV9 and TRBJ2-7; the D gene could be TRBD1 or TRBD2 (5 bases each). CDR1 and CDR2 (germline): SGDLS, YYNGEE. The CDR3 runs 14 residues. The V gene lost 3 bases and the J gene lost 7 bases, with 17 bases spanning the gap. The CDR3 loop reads CASSGGDRMWEQYF. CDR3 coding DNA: TGTGCCAGCAGCGGAGGGGATCGAATGTGGGAGCAGTACTTC. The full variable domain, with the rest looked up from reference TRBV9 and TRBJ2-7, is DSGVTQTPKHLITATGQRVTLRCSPRSGDLSVYWYQQSLDQGLQFLIQYYNGEERAKGNILERFSAQQFPDLHSELNLSSLELGDSALYFCASSGGDRMWEQYFGPGTRLTVT.

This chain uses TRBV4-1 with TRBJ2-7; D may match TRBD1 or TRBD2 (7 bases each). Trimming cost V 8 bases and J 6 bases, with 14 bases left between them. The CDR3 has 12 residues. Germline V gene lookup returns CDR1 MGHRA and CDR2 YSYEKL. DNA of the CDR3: TGCGCCAGCCAACCCAGGGGGGGCGAGCAGTACTTC. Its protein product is CASQPRGGEQYF.

CDR3 sequence: CASPKEQGANTGELFF. The CDR3 DNA sequence: TGTGCCAGCCCGAAGGAACAGGGGGCGAACACCGGGGAGCTGTTTTTT. The chain uses TRBV27 and TRBJ2-2; 8 positions agree with TRBD1. The CDR3 has 16 residues. The ends lost 8 bases at V and 0 bases at J; junction bases unmatched: 8. Germline lookup yields CDR1 MNHEY and CDR2 SMNVEV (reference sequence).

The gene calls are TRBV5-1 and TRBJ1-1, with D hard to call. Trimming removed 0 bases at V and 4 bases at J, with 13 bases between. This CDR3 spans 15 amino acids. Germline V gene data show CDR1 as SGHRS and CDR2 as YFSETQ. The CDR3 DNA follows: TGCGCCAGCAGCTTGGCCGGGAGGGAGAGCACTGAAGCTTTCTTT. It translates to CASSLAGRESTEAFF.

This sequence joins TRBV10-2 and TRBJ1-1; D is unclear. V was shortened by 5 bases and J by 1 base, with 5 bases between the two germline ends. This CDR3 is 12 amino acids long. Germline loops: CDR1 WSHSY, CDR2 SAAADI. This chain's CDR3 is CASSTANTEAFF. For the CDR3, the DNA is TGCGCCAGCAGTACGGCGAACACTGAAGCTTTCTTT.

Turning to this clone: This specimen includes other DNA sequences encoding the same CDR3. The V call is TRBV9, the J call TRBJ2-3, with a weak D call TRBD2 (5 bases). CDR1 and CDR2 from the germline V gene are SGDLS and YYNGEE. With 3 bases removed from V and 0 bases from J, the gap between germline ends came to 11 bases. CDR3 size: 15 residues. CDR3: CASSASGVSTDTQYF. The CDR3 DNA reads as TGTGCCAGCAGCGCATCCGGGGTTAGCACAGATACGCAGTATTTT.

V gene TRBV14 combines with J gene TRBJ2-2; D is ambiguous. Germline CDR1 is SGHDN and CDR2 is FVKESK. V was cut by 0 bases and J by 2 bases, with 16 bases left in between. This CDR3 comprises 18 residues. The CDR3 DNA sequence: TGTGCCAGCAGCCAAGATCGAGCAGGCCGGTTTAACACCGGGGAGCTGTTTTTT. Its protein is CASSQDRAGRFNTGELFF.

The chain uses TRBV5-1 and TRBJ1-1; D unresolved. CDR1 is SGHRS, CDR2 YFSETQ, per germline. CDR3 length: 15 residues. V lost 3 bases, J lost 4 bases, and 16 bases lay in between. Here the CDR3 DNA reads TGCGCCAGCAGCTGGACCGGGCCTCCGGGCACTGAAGCTTTCTTT. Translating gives CASSWTGPPGTEAFF.

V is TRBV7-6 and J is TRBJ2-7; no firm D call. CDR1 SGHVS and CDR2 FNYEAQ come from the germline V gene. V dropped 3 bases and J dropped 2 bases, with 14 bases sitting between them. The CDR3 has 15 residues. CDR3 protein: CASSFSAAPPYEQYF. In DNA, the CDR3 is TGTGCCAGCAGCTTCTCTGCGGCGCCCCCCTACGAGCAGTACTTC.

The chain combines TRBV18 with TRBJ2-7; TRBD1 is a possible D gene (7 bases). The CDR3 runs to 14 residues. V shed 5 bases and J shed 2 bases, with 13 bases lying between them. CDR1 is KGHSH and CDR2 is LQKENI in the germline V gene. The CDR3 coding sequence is TGTGCCAGCTCAGCGGGACAGCTAACCTACGAGCAGTACTTC. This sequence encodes CASSAGQLTYEQYF. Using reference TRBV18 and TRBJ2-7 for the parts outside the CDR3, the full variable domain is NAGVMQNPRHLVRRRGQEARLRCSPMKGHSHVYWYRQLPEEGLKFMVYLQKENIIDESGMPKERFSAEFPKEGPSILRIQQVVRGDSAAYFCASSAGQLTYEQYFGPGTRLTVT.

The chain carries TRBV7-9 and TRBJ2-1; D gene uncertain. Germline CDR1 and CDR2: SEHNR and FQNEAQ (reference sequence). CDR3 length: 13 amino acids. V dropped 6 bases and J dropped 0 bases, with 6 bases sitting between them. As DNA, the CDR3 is TGTGCCAGCAGACAGAGCTCCTACAATGAGCAGTTCTTC. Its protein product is CASRQSSYNEQFF. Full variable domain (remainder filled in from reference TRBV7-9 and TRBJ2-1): DTGVSQNPRHKITKRGQNVTFRCDPISEHNRLYWYRQTLGQGPEFLTYFQNEAQLEKSRLLSDRFSAERPKGSFSTLEIQRTEQGDSAMYLCASRQSSYNEQFFGPGTRLTVL.

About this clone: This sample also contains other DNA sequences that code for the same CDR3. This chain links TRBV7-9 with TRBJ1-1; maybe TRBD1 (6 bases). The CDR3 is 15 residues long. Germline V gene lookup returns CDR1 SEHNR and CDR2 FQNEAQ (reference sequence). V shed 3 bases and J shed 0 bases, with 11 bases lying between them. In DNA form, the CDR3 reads TGTGCCAGCAGCTTCCAACAGGGAATGAACACTGAAGCTTTCTTT. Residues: CASSFQQGMNTEAFF.

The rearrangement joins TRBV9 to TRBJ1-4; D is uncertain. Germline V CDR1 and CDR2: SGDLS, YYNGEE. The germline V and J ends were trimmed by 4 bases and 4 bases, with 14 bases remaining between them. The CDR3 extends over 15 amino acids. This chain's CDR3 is CASSPRTGINEKLFF. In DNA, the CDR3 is TGTGCCAGCAGCCCGCGCACGGGAATTAATGAAAAACTGTTTTTT.

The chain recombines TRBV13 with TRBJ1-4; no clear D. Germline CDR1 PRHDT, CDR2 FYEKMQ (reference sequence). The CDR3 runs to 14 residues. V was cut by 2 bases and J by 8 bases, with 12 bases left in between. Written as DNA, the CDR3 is TGTGCCAGCAGCTTAAGAGGGTATCGGGAAAAACTGTTTTTT. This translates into CASSLRGYREKLFF.

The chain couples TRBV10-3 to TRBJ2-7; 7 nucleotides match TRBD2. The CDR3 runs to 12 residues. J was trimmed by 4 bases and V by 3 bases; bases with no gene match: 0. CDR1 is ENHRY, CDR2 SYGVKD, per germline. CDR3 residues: CAISELAYEQYF. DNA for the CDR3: TGTGCCATCAGTGAACTAGCGTACGAGCAGTACTTC.

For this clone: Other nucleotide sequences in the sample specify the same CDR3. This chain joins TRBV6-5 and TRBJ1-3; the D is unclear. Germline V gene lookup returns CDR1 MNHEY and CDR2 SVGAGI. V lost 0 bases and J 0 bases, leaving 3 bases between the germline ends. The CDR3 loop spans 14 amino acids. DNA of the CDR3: TGTGCCAGCAGTTACTCGAGCTCTGGAAACACCATATATTTT. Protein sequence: CASSYSSSGNTIYF.

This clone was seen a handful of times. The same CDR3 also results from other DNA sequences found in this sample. For the CDR3, the DNA is TGTGCCAGCAGCTACGGGTCCACCTACGAGCAGTACTTC. Translating gives CASSYGSTYEQYF. The V and J genes are TRBV27 and TRBJ2-7; D is ambiguous. The germline gives CDR1 MNHEY, CDR2 SMNVEV (reference sequence). The CDR3 length is 13 residues. V gave up 6 bases and J gave up 2 bases, with 11 bases separating them.

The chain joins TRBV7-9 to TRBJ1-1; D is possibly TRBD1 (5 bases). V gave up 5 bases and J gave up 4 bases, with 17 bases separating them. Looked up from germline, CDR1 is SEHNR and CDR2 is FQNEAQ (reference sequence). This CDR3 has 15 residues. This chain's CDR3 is CASSPTGLGGTEAFF. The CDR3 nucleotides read TGTGCCAGCAGCCCAACTGGACTCGGGGGCACTGAAGCTTTCTTT.

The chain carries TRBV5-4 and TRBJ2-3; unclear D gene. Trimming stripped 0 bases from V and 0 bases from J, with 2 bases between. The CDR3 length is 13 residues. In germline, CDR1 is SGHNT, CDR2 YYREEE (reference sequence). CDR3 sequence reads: CASSLGSTDTQYF. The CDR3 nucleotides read TGTGCCAGCAGCTTGGGAAGCACAGATACGCAGTATTTT.

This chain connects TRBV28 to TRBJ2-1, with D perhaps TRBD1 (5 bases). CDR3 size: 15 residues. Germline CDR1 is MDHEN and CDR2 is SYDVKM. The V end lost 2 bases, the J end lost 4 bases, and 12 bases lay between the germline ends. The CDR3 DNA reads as TGTGCCAGCAGTTTAATCGACAGTCGTTACAATGAGCAGTTCTTC. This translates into CASSLIDSRYNEQFF.

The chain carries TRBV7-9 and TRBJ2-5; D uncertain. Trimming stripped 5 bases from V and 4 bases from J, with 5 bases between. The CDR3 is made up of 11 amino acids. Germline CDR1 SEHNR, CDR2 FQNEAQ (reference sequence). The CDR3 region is CASSHIETQYF. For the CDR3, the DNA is TGTGCCAGCAGCCACATAGAGACCCAGTACTTC.

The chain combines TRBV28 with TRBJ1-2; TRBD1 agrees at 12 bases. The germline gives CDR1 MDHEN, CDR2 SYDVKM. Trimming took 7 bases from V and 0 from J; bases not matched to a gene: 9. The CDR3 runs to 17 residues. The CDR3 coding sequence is TGTGCCAGCAACCCGGGACAGGGGGCATTTACTAACTATGGCTACACCTTC. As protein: CASNPGQGAFTNYGYTF.

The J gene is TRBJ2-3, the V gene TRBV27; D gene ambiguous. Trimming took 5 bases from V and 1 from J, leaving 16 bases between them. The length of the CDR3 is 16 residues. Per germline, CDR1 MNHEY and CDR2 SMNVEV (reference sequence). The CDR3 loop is CASSIRTTSGTDTQYF. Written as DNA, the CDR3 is TGTGCCAGCAGTATAAGGACGACCTCAGGCACAGATACGCAGTATTTT.

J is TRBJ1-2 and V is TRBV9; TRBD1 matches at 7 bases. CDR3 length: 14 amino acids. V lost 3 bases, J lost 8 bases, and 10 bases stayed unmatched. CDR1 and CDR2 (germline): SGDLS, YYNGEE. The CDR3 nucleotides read TGTGCCAGCAGCGGTCGACAGGGTGTGGGCGGCTACACCTTC. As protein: CASSGRQGVGGYTF.

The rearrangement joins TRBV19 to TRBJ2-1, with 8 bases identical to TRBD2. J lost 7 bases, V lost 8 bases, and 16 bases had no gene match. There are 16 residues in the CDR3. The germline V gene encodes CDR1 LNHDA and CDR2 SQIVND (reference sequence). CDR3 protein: CASGTREDPTPNEQFF. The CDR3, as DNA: TGTGCCAGTGGTACGCGGGAGGACCCGACCCCAAATGAGCAGTTCTTC.

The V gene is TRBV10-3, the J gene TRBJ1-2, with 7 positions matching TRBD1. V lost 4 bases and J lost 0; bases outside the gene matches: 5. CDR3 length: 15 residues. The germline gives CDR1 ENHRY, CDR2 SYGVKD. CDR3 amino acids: CAISVRGQPNYGYTF. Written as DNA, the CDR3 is TGTGCCATCAGTGTGAGGGGACAGCCTAACTATGGCTACACCTTC.

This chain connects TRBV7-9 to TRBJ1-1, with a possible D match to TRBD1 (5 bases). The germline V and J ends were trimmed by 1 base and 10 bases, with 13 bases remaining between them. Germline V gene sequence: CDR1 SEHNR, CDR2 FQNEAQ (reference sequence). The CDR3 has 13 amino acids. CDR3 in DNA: TGTGCCAGCAGCTTAGAGGGGCCCCCTGGAGCTTTCTTT. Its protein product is CASSLEGPPGAFF.

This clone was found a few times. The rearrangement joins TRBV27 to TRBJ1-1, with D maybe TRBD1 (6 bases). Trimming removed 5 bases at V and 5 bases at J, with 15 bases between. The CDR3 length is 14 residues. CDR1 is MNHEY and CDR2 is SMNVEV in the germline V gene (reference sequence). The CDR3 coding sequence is TGTGCCAGCAGTACCGTCGGGGGGCAGACTGAAGCTTTCTTT. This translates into CASSTVGGQTEAFF.

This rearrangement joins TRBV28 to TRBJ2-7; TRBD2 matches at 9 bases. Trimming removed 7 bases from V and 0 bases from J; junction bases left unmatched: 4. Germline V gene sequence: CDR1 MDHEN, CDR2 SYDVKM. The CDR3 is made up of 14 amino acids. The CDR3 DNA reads TGTGCCAGCAAGCGGGAGGTAAGCTCCTACGAGCAGTACTTC. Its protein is CASKREVSSYEQYF.